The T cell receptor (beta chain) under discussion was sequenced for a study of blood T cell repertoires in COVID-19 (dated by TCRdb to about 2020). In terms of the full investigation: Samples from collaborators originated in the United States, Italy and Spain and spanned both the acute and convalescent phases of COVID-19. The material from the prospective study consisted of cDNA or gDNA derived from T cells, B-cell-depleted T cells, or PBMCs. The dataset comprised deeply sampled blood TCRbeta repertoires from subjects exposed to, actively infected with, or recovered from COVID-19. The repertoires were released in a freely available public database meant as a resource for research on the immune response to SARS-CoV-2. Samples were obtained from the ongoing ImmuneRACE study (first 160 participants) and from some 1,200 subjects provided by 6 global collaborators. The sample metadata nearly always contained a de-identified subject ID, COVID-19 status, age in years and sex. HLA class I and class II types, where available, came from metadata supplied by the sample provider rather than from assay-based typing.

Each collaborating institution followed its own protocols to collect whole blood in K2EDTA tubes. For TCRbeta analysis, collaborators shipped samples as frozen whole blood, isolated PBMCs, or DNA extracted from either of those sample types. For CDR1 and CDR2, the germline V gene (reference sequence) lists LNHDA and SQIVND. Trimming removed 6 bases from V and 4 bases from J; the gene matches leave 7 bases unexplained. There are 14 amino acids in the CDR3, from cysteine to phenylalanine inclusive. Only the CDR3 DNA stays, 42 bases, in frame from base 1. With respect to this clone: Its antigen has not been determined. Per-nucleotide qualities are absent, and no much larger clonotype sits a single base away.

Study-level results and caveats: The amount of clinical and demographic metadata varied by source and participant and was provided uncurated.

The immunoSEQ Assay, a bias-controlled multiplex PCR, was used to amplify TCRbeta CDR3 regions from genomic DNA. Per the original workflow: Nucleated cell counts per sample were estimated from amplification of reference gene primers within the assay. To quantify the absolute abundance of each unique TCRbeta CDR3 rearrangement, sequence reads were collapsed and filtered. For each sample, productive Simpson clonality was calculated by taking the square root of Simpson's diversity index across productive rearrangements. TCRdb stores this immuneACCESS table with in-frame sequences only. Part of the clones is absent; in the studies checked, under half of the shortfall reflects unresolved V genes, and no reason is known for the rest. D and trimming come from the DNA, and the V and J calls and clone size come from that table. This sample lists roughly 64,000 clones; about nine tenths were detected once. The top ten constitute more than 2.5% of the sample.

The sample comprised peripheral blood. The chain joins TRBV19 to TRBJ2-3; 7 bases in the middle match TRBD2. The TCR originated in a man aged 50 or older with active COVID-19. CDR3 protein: CASRASGPPDTQYF. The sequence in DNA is TGTGCCAGTAGGGCTAGCGGCCCCCCAGATACGCAGTATTTT.